This T cell receptor beta chain was observed in a study of T cell repertoires in cytomegalovirus infection. The CDR3 sequence is 12 residues long. Trimming pared 10 bases from V and 1 base from J, leaving 9 bases between. In TCRdb, the reads were re-called with MiXCR into one record per CDR3 protein. In the table there are about 830,000 distinct CDR3 sequences, about 33% of which are singletons. This clonotype appeared once. Its matching antigen is unknown. Given a much more abundant clone one base away, this may be a read error. The specimen was cultured CD8+ T cells from PBMCs, collected from culture after CMV antigen stimulation. The J gene is TRBJ2-3, the V gene TRBV12-3 or TRBV12-4, with D possibly TRBD1 on 5 matching bases. The clonotype was recovered from a human donor in good health (CMV status not recorded). Some clones in this sample may be carry-over from other donors' samples. Here the CDR3 reads CANRWGTDTQYF. The CDR3, as DNA: TGTGCCAACAGGTGGGGCACAGATACGCAGTATTTT.